This passage covers 21 T cell receptor beta chains from one sample sequenced in a study of T cell repertoires in cytomegalovirus infection (dated by TCRdb to the late 2010s). Sequencing instrument: Illumina HiSeq 1500. In TCRdb, the public reads were trimmed at Q25 with fastp and aligned with MiXCR, with productive beta chains retained. Rows merge per CDR3 protein into single entries with the most common DNA and genes. Across this sample there are 200,000 to 300,000 distinct CDR3 sequences, with roughly 13% seen only once. 8.5% to 9% of the sample comes from the top ten. Material: PBMCs. The receptors were gathered from a human donor in good health (CMV status not recorded). Some clones in this sample may be carry-over from other donors' samples.

The table lists this clonotype with a few counts. The chain has TRBV25-1 and TRBJ2-3, with D hard to call. Trimming pared 5 bases from V and 5 bases from J, leaving 2 bases between. CDR3 length: 10 residues. The V gene's germline CDR1 is MGHDK and CDR2 SYGVNS. Written as DNA, the CDR3 is TGTGCCAGCAGTCTAGATACGCAGTATTTT. This translates into CASSLDTQYF.

The V gene is TRBV5-1, the J gene TRBJ1-1; 7 bases line up with TRBD1. This CDR3 comprises 14 residues. The V gene's germline CDR1 is SGHRS and CDR2 YFSETQ. V lost 6 bases, J lost 2 bases, and 7 bases stayed unmatched. DNA of the CDR3: TGCGCCAGCACCTCCCAGGGGGTCAACACTGAAGCTTTCTTT. The encoded protein is CASTSQGVNTEAFF.

Remarks on this clonotype: It may be a read error: a sequence one base away is much more abundant. V and J are TRBV6-2 or TRBV6-3 and TRBJ2-7, with TRBD1 matching over 8 bases. The length of the CDR3 is 17 residues. Germline V gene data show CDR1 as MNHEY and CDR2 as SVGEGT. J lost 2 bases, V lost 3 bases, and 12 bases had no gene match. CDR3: CASSYTLRGLRTYEQYF. Here the CDR3 DNA reads TGTGCCAGCAGTTATACTCTCAGGGGGCTTAGGACCTACGAGCAGTACTTC.

This clonotype has only a few counts. The V call is TRBV6-2 or TRBV6-3, the J call TRBJ1-1; D might be TRBD1 (6 bases). The CDR3 runs 16 residues. The germline V gene has CDR1 MNHEY and CDR2 SVGEGT. V was trimmed by 7 bases and J by 3 bases, leaving 21 bases between them. CDR3 loop: CASNSPRRDTYTEAFF. CDR3 bases: TGTGCCAGCAACAGCCCTCGCCGGGACACTTACACTGAAGCTTTCTTT.

This clonotype came up a few times. The chain carries TRBV24-1 and TRBJ2-3; TRBD2 matches at 9 bases. Germline values: CDR1 KGHDR, CDR2 SFDVKD. The CDR3 is made up of 18 amino acids. V trimming: 5 bases; J trimming: 0 bases; junction bases outside the gene matches: 11. CDR3 sequence: CATSGAGGPHPSTDTQYF. The DNA of the CDR3 is TGTGCCACCAGTGGAGCGGGAGGACCGCATCCTAGCACAGATACGCAGTATTTT.

This clonotype was seen ten or more times. The chain uses TRBV6-1 and TRBJ1-1, with unresolved D. The CDR3 runs to 13 residues. V was trimmed by 10 bases and J by 4 bases, leaving 16 bases between them. In germline, CDR1 is MNHNS, CDR2 SASEGT. The CDR3 loop reads CATQIEGVTEAFF. The CDR3 DNA is TGTGCCACGCAAATTGAGGGAGTCACTGAAGCTTTCTTT.

This clonotype was counted many times. The chain employs TRBV7-2 and TRBJ2-3; D is perhaps TRBD2 (5 bases). This CDR3 spans 18 amino acids. Trimming cost V 3 bases and J 3 bases, with 22 bases left between them. Germline assignment: CDR1 SGHTA and CDR2 FQGNSA. The CDR3 is CASSFFRGRYVGTDTQYF. The CDR3 DNA reads TGTGCCAGCAGCTTCTTCCGGGGTCGATACGTGGGGACAGATACGCAGTATTTT.

The rearrangement uses TRBV18 and TRBJ2-7, with TRBD1 identical over 7 bases. The ends lost 3 bases at V and 4 bases at J; junction bases unmatched: 12. Looked up from germline, CDR1 is KGHSH and CDR2 is LQKENI. The CDR3 extends over 16 amino acids. CDR3 in amino acids: CASSPITRGYPYEQYF. In DNA, the CDR3 is TGTGCCAGCTCACCGATCACCAGGGGGTACCCTTACGAGCAGTACTTC.

This clonotype was found many times. CDR3 in DNA: TGTGCCAGCAGCTTAGCGGGTGGGTTCACTGAAGCTTTCTTT. Its protein product is CASSLAGGFTEAFF. This chain links TRBV7-4 with TRBJ1-1; D is unresolved. The CDR3 loop spans 14 amino acids. Germline CDR1 reads SGHVT; CDR2 reads SQSDAQ. Trimming pared 0 bases from V and 4 bases from J, leaving 9 bases between.

The rearrangement links TRBV12-3 or TRBV12-4 to TRBJ2-7; no clear D gene. There are 12 residues in the CDR3. The ends were cut back, 5 bases at V and 5 bases at J, with 10 bases in the middle. The CDR3 sequence: CASSPAFHEQYF. DNA of the CDR3: TGTGCCAGCAGTCCCGCATTCCACGAGCAGTACTTC.

This clonotype was counted at least ten times. J is TRBJ1-1 and V is TRBV7-2; maybe TRBD1 (6 bases). Germline-derived CDR1 and CDR2 are SGHTA and FQGNSA. The CDR3 runs 15 residues. Between the trimmed V and J ends, which lost 5 bases and 3 bases, there was a span of 16 bases. CDR3 in DNA: TGTGCCAGCAGCGTTTTAGGGGGATTGGACACTGAAGCTTTCTTT. Translating it yields CASSVLGGLDTEAFF.

This clonotype came up a few times. A much bigger clone sits one base away, suggesting this may be a read error. The gene calls are TRBV7-8 and TRBJ2-7, with D uncertain. The CDR3 consists of 16 residues. V was pared by 2 bases and J by 3 bases, with 17 bases between. CDR1 is SGHVS and CDR2 is FQNEAQ in the germline V gene. The CDR3, as DNA: TGTGCCAGCAGCTTATTCCACACGGTCTCGGACTACGAGCAGTACTTC. This codes for CASSLFHTVSDYEQYF. Full variable domain (missing parts from reference TRBV7-8 and TRBJ2-7): GAGVSQSPRYKVAKRGQDVALRCDPISGHVSLFWYQQALGQGPEFLTYFQNEAQLDKSGLPSDRFFAERPEGSVSTLKIQRTQQEDSAVYLCASSLFHTVSDYEQYFGPGTRLTVT.

This clonotype showed up many times. The rearrangement joins TRBV4-2 to TRBJ1-1; D ambiguous. The CDR3 has 15 amino acids. Trimming removed 0 bases at V and 5 bases at J, with 13 bases between. CDR1 and CDR2 from the germline V gene are LGHNA and YNFKEQ. The CDR3 is CASSQEPQVSTEAFF. The DNA of the CDR3 is TGTGCCAGCAGCCAAGAACCTCAGGTCTCTACTGAAGCTTTCTTT.

This clonotype appeared many times. CDR3: CASSFPGSSYEQYF. CDR3 nucleotide sequence: TGTGCCAGCAGCTTTCCTGGCTCTTCCTACGAGCAGTACTTC. The V call is TRBV7-9, the J call TRBJ2-7; D is ambiguous. This CDR3 comprises 14 residues. Germline CDR1 reads SEHNR; CDR2 reads FQNEAQ (reference sequence). V was cut by 3 bases and J by 1 base, with 10 bases left in between.

The chain employs TRBV19 and TRBJ2-2, with D tentatively TRBD2 (5 bases). The CDR3 has 15 amino acids. Deletions cut 7 bases from V and 3 bases from J, with 15 bases between. CDR1 and CDR2 (germline): LNHDA, SQIVND (reference sequence). The CDR3 DNA reads as TGTGCCAGTACGGACTGGGCAATGGACACCGGGGAGCTGTTTTTT. Its protein product is CASTDWAMDTGELFF.

This clonotype was recorded a few times. The gene calls are TRBV10-3 and TRBJ1-2, with a possible D match to TRBD1 (6 bases). Germline loops: CDR1 ENHRY, CDR2 SYGVKD. The CDR3 is made up of 15 amino acids. V was cut by 1 base and J by 3 bases, with 12 bases left in between. The CDR3 spells CAISEWAGEDYGYTF. In DNA, the CDR3 is TGTGCCATCAGTGAGTGGGCAGGGGAGGACTATGGCTACACCTTC.

There are many counts of this clonotype. The rearrangement links TRBV28 to TRBJ2-2, with D possibly being TRBD1 (6 bases). This CDR3 comprises 15 residues. Germline V lookup: CDR1 MDHEN, CDR2 SYDVKM. Deletions cut 5 bases from V and 4 bases from J, with 14 bases between. The CDR3 DNA is TGTGCCAGCAGTCTGACAGGCGTCAGCACCGGGGAGCTGTTTTTT. As protein: CASSLTGVSTGELFF.

The sample holds many counts of this clonotype. The chain couples TRBV14 to TRBJ2-3; the D is unclear. The CDR3 spans 15 residues. The germline V gene has CDR1 SGHDN and CDR2 FVKESK. Trimming left V 0 bases short and J 4 bases short, with 11 bases between. DNA of the CDR3: TGTGCCAGCAGCCAAGATCCCGAGTCCGCAGATACGCAGTATTTT. Protein product: CASSQDPESADTQYF.

The J gene is TRBJ1-2, the V gene TRBV11-1; TRBD1 is a possible D gene (5 bases). The CDR3 contains 12 residues. The V gene lost 5 bases and the J gene lost 8 bases, with 12 bases spanning the gap. CDR1 and CDR2 from the germline V gene are SGHAT and FQDESV (reference sequence). The CDR3 coding sequence is TGTGCCAGCAGCATCGGACAAAGCGGCTACACCTTC. Its protein is CASSIGQSGYTF.

This clonotype was seen more than once but under ten times. V usage is TRBV5-4 and J usage is TRBJ2-3; 9 bases fit TRBD1. The germline CDR1 and CDR2 sequences are SGHNT and YYREEE (reference sequence). V trimming: 4 bases; J trimming: 4 bases; junction bases outside the gene matches: 7. CDR3 length: 15 residues. For the CDR3, the DNA is TGTGCCAGCAGCGCGACAGGGGGAGAGGCAGATACGCAGTATTTT. Its translation is CASSATGGEADTQYF.

This clonotype was seen repeatedly, ten times or more. The chain is built from TRBV12-3 or TRBV12-4 and TRBJ1-1, with D possibly matching TRBD1 (6 bases). The CDR3 totals 12 residues. Trimming took 11 bases from V and 1 from J, leaving 11 bases between them. CDR3 bases: TGTGCCCTCGGGGGGGCGAACACTGAAGCTTTCTTT. Protein product: CALGGANTEAFF.